A selection of T cell receptor beta chains follows, all from one sample in a study of cytotoxic CD8 clonotypes in ibrutinib-treated CLL. Measured with immunoSEQ multiplex PCR; TCRdb has only the in-frame clones, and not every one. This sample has about 310,000 clones; 80% occur once, and the top ten carry 6.5% to 8.5%. The specimen comprised PBMCs, sampled before ibrutinib treatment. These TCRs come from a human donor with chronic lymphocytic leukemia. Both conserved end residues are part of each CDR3. The D gene is left open where the match is weak. Size values are once, few and many counts, or a class for expanded clones, and some rows have none.

clone_size: NA
d_call: NA
j_call: TRBJ1-2
v_call: TRBV28
cdr3_nt: TGTGCCAGCAGGCCACCCTCGATCTATGGCTACACCTTC
cdr3_aa: CASRPPSIYGYTF

clone_size: NA
d_call: NA
j_call: TRBJ2-7
v_call: TRBV27
cdr3_nt: TGTGCCAGCAGTTTATCTAGGTTCTCCTACGAGCAGTACTTC
cdr3_aa: CASSLSRFSYEQYF

clone_size: NA
d_call: TRBD2
j_call: TRBJ2-3
v_call: TRBV12-5
cdr3_nt: TGTGCTAGTGGTTTGGTAGCTATGGTGAGGCGGGAGGTGGTGACAGATACGCAGTATTTT
cdr3_aa: CASGLVAMVRREVVTDTQYF

clone_size: NA
d_call: TRBD2
j_call: TRBJ2-1
v_call: TRBV25-1
cdr3_nt: TGTGCCAGCAGCCGCCCCCTGGGGGCGGGAGGCTCCTACAATGAGCAGTTCTTC
cdr3_aa: CASSRPLGAGGSYNEQFF

clone_size: NA
d_call: TRBD2
j_call: TRBJ2-3
v_call: TRBV5-1
cdr3_nt: TGCGCCAGCAGCTCCTTGGGGCTAGCGGTCACAGATACGCAGTATTTT
cdr3_aa: CASSSLGLAVTDTQYF

clone_size: NA
d_call: NA
j_call: TRBJ2-7
v_call: TRBV9
cdr3_nt: TGTGCCAGCAGCGTATCGGATAGAAGGTACGAGCAGTACTTC
cdr3_aa: CASSVSDRRYEQYF

clone_size: NA
d_call: NA
j_call: TRBJ2-7
v_call: TRBV7-2
cdr3_nt: TGTGCCAGCAGCAGGACTTACGACTCCTACGAGCAGTACTTC
cdr3_aa: CASSRTYDSYEQYF

clone_size: few
d_call: NA
j_call: TRBJ1-2
v_call: TRBV7-9
cdr3_nt: TGTGCCAGCAGCTTAGGTCCCTCCAATGGCTACACCTTC
cdr3_aa: CASSLGPSNGYTF

clone_size: NA
d_call: TRBD2
j_call: TRBJ2-1
v_call: TRBV4-3
cdr3_nt: TGCGCCAGCAGCCAAATAGCGGGAGAGGCCTCGGGCAATGAGCAGTTCTTC
cdr3_aa: CASSQIAGEASGNEQFF

clone_size: NA
d_call: NA
j_call: TRBJ2-7
v_call: TRBV28
cdr3_nt: TGTGCCAGCAGTTTAAGGGGGGAGCAGTACTTC
cdr3_aa: CASSLRGEQYF

clone_size: once
d_call: TRBD1
j_call: TRBJ1-2
v_call: TRBV5-1
cdr3_nt: TGCGCCAGCAGCTCTAGGGGATTCCGGGACAGCAGATCTCCTAACTATGGCTACACCTTC
cdr3_aa: CASSSRGFRDSRSPNYGYTF

clone_size: NA
d_call: TRBD2
j_call: TRBJ2-7
v_call: TRBV7-2
cdr3_nt: TGTGCCAGCAGCTCCCTGAGCGGGGGATACGAGCAGTACTTC
cdr3_aa: CASSSLSGGYEQYF

clone_size: NA
d_call: NA
j_call: TRBJ2-5
v_call: TRBV9
cdr3_nt: TGTGCCAGCAGCGTAAGTCGGGCACCAGGGACCCAGTACTTC
cdr3_aa: CASSVSRAPGTQYF

clone_size: NA
d_call: NA
j_call: TRBJ1-1
v_call: TRBV7-9
cdr3_nt: TGTGCCAGCAGTTCCATACTGAACACTGAAGCTTTCTTT
cdr3_aa: CASSSILNTEAFF

clone_size: NA
d_call: NA
j_call: TRBJ2-3
v_call: TRBV15
cdr3_nt: TGTGCCACCAGCAGAGGGTTGGCAGGTTCAGGCACAGATACGCAGTATTTT
cdr3_aa: CATSRGLAGSGTDTQYF